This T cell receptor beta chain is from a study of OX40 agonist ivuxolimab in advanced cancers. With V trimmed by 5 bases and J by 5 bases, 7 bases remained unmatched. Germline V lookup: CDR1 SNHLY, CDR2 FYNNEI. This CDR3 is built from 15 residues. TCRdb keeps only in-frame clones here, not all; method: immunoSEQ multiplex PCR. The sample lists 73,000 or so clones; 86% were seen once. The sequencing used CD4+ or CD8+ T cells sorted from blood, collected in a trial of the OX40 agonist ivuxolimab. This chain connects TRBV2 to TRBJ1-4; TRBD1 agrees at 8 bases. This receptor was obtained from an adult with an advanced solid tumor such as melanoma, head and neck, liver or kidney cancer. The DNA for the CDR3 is TGTGCCAGCAGTCAGCCCGGGACAGGAAATGAAAAACTGTTTTTT. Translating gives CASSQPGTGNEKLFF.